Following are 14 T cell receptor beta chains from one sample sequenced in a study of a mutant IDH1 vaccine in newly diagnosed glioma. No antigen is known for these receptors. The sample's time point: week 47, end of study. A 20-mer mutant IDH1 peptide at 300 ug was injected subcutaneously with topical imiquimod. The data were produced by immunoSEQ multiplex PCR, yet TCRdb's version contains in-frame clones alone and is incomplete. The sample holds approximately 100,000 clones; roughly 90% are singletons and the top ten take 0.75% to 0.95%. The input for sequencing was PBMCs, taken from a glioma patient whose treatment included an IDH1 peptide vaccine. These receptors all stem from a woman in her forties or fifties with glioma.

This sequence joins TRBV5-1 and TRBJ2-2, with 10 bases matching TRBD2. Trimming removed 0 bases from V and 3 bases from J; junction bases left unmatched: 14. This CDR3 is 20 amino acids long. Germline values: CDR1 SGHRS, CDR2 YFSETQ. The DNA of the CDR3 is TGCGCCAGCAGCTTGGTTACTAGCGGGATGGACTTTTTGTACACCGGGGAGCTGTTTTTT. Translating it yields CASSLVTSGMDFLYTGELFF.

The chain couples TRBV28 to TRBJ2-3, with D hard to call. The CDR3 is made up of 14 amino acids. Trimming pared 7 bases from V and 7 bases from J, leaving 18 bases between. The germline V gene encodes CDR1 MDHEN and CDR2 SYDVKM. CDR3 residues: CASTTPQVSNTQYF. The DNA for the CDR3 is TGTGCCAGCACCACCCCCCAAGTTTCGAATACGCAGTATTTT.

V gene TRBV7-2 combines with J gene TRBJ1-4; 9 bases map to TRBD1. The CDR3 contains 15 residues. CDR1 is SGHTA, CDR2 FQGNSA, per germline. Trimming removed 4 bases from V and 8 bases from J; junction bases left unmatched: 8. As DNA, the CDR3 is TGTGCCAGCAGCTCACAGGGGGCCCCGGGGGAAAAACTGTTTTTT. Translated, it gives CASSSQGAPGEKLFF.

CDR3 amino acids: CASSTYGTANQPQHF. DNA of the CDR3: TGTGCCAGTAGTACCTACGGGACTGCCAATCAGCCCCAGCATTTT. The chain is built from TRBV19 and TRBJ1-5; a weak D match, TRBD1 (5 bases). Germline CDR1 and CDR2: LNHDA and SQIVND (reference sequence). CDR3 length: 15 residues. V lost 4 bases, J lost 3 bases, and 13 bases lay in between.

The V and J genes are TRBV7-9 and TRBJ1-1, with 7 nucleotides matching TRBD1. Germline assignment: CDR1 SEHNR and CDR2 FQNEAQ (reference sequence). CDR3 length: 15 amino acids. V was pared by 5 bases and J by 2 bases, with 8 bases of the junction left unmatched. The CDR3 DNA reads TGTGCCAGCAGCCCGAGGGACAGACTAAACACTGAAGCTTTCTTT. The encoded protein is CASSPRDRLNTEAFF.

This clone was seen a single time. The chain employs TRBV7-3 and TRBJ2-1; possibly TRBD1 or TRBD2 for D (5 bases each). The CDR3 is 14 amino acids. Germline values: CDR1 SGHTA, CDR2 FQGTGA. V lost 4 bases, J lost 4 bases, and 11 bases lay in between. The CDR3 reads CASSYRDQYNEQFF. The CDR3 DNA reads as TGTGCCAGCAGCTACCGGGACCAATACAATGAGCAGTTCTTC. Full variable domain (remainder filled in from reference TRBV7-3 and TRBJ2-1): GAGVSQTPSNKVTEKGKYVELRCDPISGHTALYWYRQSLGQGPEFLIYFQGTGAADDSGLPNDRFFAVRPEGSVSTLKIQRTERGDSAVYLCASSYRDQYNEQFFGPGTRLTVL.

V usage is TRBV19 and J usage is TRBJ2-7; 7 nucleotides align to TRBD1. This CDR3 has 13 amino acids. Germline trimming cut 5 bases from V and 3 bases from J; bases unmatched to any gene: 4. Germline CDR1 is LNHDA and CDR2 is SQIVND (reference sequence). The CDR3 sequence: CASSRWDSYEQYF. DNA for the CDR3: TGTGCCAGTAGTCGCTGGGACAGCTACGAGCAGTACTTC.

V is TRBV30 and J is TRBJ1-6; D is unclear. CDR1 GTSNPN and CDR2 SVGIG come from the germline V gene (reference sequence). The length of the CDR3 is 13 residues. V lost 1 base and J 10 bases, leaving 11 bases between the germline ends. Written as DNA, the CDR3 is TGTGCCTGGAGTGCAGTGGCCTTGTCACCCCTCCACTTT. As protein: CAWSAVALSPLHF. Using reference TRBV30 and TRBJ1-6 for the parts outside the CDR3, the full variable domain is SQTIHQWPATLVQPVGSPLSLECTVEGTSNPNLYWYRQAAGRGLQLLFYSVGIGQISSEVPQNLSASRPQDRQFILSSKKLLLSDSGFYLCAWSAVALSPLHFGNGTRLTVT.

The chain uses TRBV7-9 and TRBJ1-4; D uncertain. The CDR3 extends over 14 amino acids. CDR1 and CDR2 from the germline V gene are SEHNR and FQNEAQ (reference sequence). The ends were cut back, 6 bases at V and 7 bases at J, with 15 bases in the middle. The CDR3 bases are TGTGCCAGCAGAACCCAGATCCCAGGTGAAAAACTGTTTTTT. Protein: CASRTQIPGEKLFF.

The V gene is TRBV27, the J gene TRBJ2-7; D is perhaps TRBD1 or TRBD2 (5 bases each). The CDR3 is 16 amino acids. Trimming took off 5 bases at V and 0 bases at J, with 17 bases between the two ends. Germline V CDR1 and CDR2: MNHEY, SMNVEV (reference sequence). As DNA, the CDR3 is TGTGCCAGCAGTCCTTCCTTCGGTGGGACCTCCTACGAGCAGTACTTC. As protein: CASSPSFGGTSYEQYF.

The CDR3 loop is CASSPSGASSYNEQFF. The CDR3 DNA sequence: TGTGCCAGCAGTCCCAGCGGGGCGAGCTCCTACAATGAGCAGTTCTTC. The chain uses TRBV7-2 and TRBJ2-1; 7 bases align to TRBD2. CDR3 length: 16 residues. Germline CDR1 is SGHTA and CDR2 is FQGNSA. V shed 6 bases, J shed 0 bases, and the junction held 8 bases outside the gene matches.

The chain employs TRBV11-3 and TRBJ2-3; possibly TRBD2 for D (7 bases). Germline V gene data show CDR1 as SGHNT and CDR2 as YENEEA. The CDR3 sequence is 17 residues long. V lost 5 bases to trimming and J lost 0 bases, with 18 bases between them. Written as DNA, the CDR3 is TGTGCCAGCAGCCCGGGGGCGGGAGCTCTAAGCACAGATACGCAGTATTTT. This encodes CASSPGAGALSTDTQYF.

CDR3 loop: CAIASPTSGYEQYF. The DNA for the CDR3 is TGTGCCATCGCCAGCCCCACTAGCGGCTACGAGCAGTACTTC. The gene calls are TRBV2 and TRBJ2-7; 8 bases are a match to TRBD2. There are 14 residues in the CDR3. The V segment lost 10 bases and the J segment 3 bases; nucleotides outside the gene matches: 11. Germline values: CDR1 SNHLY, CDR2 FYNNEI.

The V gene is TRBV7-9, the J gene TRBJ2-3; D is perhaps TRBD1 or TRBD2 (5 bases each). The CDR3 runs to 17 residues. Trimming left V 2 bases short and J 0 bases short, with 15 bases between. CDR1 is SEHNR and CDR2 is FQNEAQ in the germline V gene (reference sequence). CDR3 sequence: CASSLYQGGLSTDTQYF. The CDR3 nucleotides read TGTGCCAGCAGCTTATACCAGGGCGGGCTCAGCACAGATACGCAGTATTTT.